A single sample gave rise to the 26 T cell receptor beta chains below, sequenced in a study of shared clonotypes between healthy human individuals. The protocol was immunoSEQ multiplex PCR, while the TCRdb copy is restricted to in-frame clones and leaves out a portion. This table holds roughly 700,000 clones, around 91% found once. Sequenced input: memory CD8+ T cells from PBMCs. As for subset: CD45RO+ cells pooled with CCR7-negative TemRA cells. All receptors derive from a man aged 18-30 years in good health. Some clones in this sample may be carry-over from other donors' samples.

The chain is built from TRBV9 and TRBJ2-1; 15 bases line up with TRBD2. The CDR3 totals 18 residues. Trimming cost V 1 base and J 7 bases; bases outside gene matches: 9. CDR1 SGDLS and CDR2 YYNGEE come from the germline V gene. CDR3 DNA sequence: TGTGCCAGCAGCGTAACGGGACTAGCGGGAGGTGGGGATAATGAGCAGTTCTTC. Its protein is CASSVTGLAGGGDNEQFF.

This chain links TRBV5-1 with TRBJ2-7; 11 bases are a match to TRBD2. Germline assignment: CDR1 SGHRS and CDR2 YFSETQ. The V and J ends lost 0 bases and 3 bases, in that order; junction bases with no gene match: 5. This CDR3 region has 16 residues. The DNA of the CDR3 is TGCGCCAGCAGCTTGGCCCTAGCGGGAGGTGTCTACGAGCAGTACTTC. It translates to CASSLALAGGVYEQYF.

Written as DNA, the CDR3 is TGTGCCAGCAGCTTATCACTAGCGGGAGGTGCCCCTCAAGAGACCCAGTACTTC. Amino acids: CASSLSLAGGAPQETQYF. The chain links TRBV7-8 to TRBJ2-5, with 12 bases matching TRBD2. The CDR3 spans 18 residues. Trimming at V came to 2 bases and at J to 2 bases, leaving 9 bases not matched to a gene. Germline-derived CDR1 and CDR2 are SGHVS and FQNEAQ.

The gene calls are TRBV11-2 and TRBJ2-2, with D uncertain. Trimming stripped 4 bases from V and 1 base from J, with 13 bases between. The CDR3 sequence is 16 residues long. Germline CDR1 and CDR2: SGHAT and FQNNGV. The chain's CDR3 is CASSSSSYQNTGELFF. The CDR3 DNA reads TGTGCCAGCAGCTCGAGCAGCTACCAGAACACCGGGGAGCTGTTTTTT.

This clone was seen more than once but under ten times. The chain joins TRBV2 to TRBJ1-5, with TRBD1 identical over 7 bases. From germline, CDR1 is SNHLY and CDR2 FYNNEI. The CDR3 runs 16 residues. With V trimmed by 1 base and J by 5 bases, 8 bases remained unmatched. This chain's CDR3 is CASSEGLRGGYQPQHF. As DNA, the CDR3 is TGTGCCAGCAGTGAAGGGTTAAGAGGGGGCTATCAGCCCCAGCATTTT. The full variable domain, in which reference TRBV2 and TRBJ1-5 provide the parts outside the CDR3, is EPEVTQTPSHQVTQMGQEVILRCVPISNHLYFYWYRQILGQKVEFLVSFYNNEISEKSEIFDDQFSVERPDGSNFTLKIRSTKLEDSAMYFCASSEGLRGGYQPQHFGDGTRLSIL.

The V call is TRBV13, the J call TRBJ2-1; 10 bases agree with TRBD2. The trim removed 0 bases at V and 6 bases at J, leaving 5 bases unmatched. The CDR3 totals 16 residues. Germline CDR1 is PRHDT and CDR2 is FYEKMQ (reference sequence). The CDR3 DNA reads TGTGCCAGCAGCTTAGGCCCGGCTAGCGGGGGCAATGAGCAGTTCTTC. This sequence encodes CASSLGPASGGNEQFF.

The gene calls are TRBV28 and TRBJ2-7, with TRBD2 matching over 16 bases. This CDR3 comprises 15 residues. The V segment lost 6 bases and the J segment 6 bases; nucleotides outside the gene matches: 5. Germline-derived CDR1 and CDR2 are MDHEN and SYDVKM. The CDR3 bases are TGTGCCAGCAGCCAAGGGACTAGCGGGAGGGGCGAGCAGTACTTC. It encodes CASSQGTSGRGEQYF. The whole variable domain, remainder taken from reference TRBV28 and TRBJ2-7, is DVKVTQSSRYLVKRTGEKVFLECVQDMDHENMFWYRQDPGLGLRLIYFSYDVKMKEKGDIPEGYSVSREKKERFSLILESASTNQTSMYLCASSQGTSGRGEQYFGPGTRLTVT.

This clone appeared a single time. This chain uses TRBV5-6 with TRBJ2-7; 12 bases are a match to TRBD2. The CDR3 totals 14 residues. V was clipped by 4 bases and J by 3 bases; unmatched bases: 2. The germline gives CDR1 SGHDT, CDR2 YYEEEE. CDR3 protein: CASSLAGGLYEQYF. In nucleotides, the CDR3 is TGTGCCAGCAGCCTAGCGGGAGGGCTCTACGAGCAGTACTTC. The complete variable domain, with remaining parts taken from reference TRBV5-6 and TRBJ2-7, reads DAGVTQSPTHLIKTRGQQVTLRCSPKSGHDTVSWYQQALGQGPQFIFQYYEEEERQRGNFPDRFSGHQFPNYSSELNVNALLLGDSALYLCASSLAGGLYEQYFGPGTRLTVT.

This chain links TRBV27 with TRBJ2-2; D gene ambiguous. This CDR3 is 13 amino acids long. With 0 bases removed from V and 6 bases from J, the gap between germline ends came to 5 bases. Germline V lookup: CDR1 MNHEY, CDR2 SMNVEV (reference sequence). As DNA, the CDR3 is TGTGCCAGCAGTTTATCAATCTCCGGGGAGCTGTTTTTT. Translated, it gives CASSLSISGELFF.

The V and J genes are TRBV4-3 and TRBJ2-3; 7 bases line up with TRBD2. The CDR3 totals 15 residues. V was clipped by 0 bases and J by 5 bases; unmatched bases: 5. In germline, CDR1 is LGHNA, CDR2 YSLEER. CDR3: CASSQDRGVQDTQYF. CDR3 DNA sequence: TGCGCCAGCAGCCAAGATCGGGGGGTTCAAGATACGCAGTATTTT.

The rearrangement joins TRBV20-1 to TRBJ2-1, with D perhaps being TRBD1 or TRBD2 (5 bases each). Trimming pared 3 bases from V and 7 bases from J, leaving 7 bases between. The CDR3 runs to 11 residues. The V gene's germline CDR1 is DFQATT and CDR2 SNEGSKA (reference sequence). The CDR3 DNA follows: TGCAGTGCTAGTTGGGGGAATGAGCAGTTCTTC. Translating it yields CSASWGNEQFF.

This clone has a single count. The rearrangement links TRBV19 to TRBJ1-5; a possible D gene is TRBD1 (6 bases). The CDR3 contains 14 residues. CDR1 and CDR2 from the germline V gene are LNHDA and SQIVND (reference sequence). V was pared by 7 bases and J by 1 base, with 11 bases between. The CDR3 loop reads CASIWRGSNQPQHF. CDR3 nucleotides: TGTGCCAGTATTTGGAGGGGGAGCAATCAGCCCCAGCATTTT. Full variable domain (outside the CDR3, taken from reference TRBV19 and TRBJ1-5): DGGITQSPKYLFRKEGQNVTLSCEQNLNHDAMYWYRQDPGQGLRLIYYSQIVNDFQKGDIAEGYSVSREKKESFPLTVTSAQKNPTAFYLCASIWRGSNQPQHFGDGTRLSIL.

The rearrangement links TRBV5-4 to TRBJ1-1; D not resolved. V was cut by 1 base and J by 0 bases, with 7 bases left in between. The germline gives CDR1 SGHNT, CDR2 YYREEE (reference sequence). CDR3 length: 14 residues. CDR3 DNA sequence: TGTGCCAGCAGCTTGTGGTCGGTGAACACTGAAGCTTTCTTT. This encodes CASSLWSVNTEAFF.

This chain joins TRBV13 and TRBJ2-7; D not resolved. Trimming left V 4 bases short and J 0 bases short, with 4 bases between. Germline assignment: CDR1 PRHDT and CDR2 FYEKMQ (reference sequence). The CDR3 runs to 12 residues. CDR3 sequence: CASSSSSYEQYF. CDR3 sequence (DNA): TGTGCCAGCAGCTCGAGCTCCTACGAGCAGTACTTC.

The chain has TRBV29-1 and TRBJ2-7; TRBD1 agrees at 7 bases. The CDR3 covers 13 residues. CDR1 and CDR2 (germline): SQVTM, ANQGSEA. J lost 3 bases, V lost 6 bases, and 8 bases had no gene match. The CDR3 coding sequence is TGCAGCGTCTCGCCGGGACAGAACTACGAGCAGTACTTC. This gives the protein CSVSPGQNYEQYF.

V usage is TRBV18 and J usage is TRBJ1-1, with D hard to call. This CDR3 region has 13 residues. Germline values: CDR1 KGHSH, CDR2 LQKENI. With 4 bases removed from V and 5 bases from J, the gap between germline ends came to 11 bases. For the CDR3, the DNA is TGTGCCAGCTCACTCCCGGCGGTAACTGAAGCTTTCTTT. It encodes CASSLPAVTEAFF.

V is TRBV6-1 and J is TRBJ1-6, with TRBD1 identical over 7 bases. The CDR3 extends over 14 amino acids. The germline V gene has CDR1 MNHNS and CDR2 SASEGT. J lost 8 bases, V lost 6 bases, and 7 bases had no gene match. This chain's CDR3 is CASRKDREYSPLHF. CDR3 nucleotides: TGTGCCAGCAGGAAAGACAGGGAATATTCACCCCTCCACTTT.

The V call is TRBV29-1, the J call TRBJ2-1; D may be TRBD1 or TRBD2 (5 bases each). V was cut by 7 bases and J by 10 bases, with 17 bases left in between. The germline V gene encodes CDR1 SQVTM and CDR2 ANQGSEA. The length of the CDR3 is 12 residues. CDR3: CSGRGTGWEQFF. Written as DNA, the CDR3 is TGCAGCGGACGAGGGACGGGCTGGGAGCAGTTCTTC.

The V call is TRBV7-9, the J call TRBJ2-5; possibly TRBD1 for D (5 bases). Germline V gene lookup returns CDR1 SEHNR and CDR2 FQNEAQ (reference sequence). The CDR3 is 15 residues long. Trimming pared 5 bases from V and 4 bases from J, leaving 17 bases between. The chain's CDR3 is CASSPPPIGVETQYF. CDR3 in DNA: TGTGCCAGCAGCCCACCCCCGATAGGGGTAGAGACCCAGTACTTC. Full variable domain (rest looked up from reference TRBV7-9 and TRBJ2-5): DTGVSQNPRHKITKRGQNVTFRCDPISEHNRLYWYRQTLGQGPEFLTYFQNEAQLEKSRLLSDRFSAERPKGSFSTLEIQRTEQGDSAMYLCASSPPPIGVETQYFGPGTRLLVL.

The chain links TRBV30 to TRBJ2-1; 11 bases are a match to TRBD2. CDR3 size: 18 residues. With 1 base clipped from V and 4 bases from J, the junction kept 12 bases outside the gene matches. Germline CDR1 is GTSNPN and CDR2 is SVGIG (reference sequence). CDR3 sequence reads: CAWSEALAGEFGYNEQFF. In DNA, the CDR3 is TGTGCCTGGAGTGAGGCACTAGCGGGAGAGTTTGGGTACAATGAGCAGTTCTTC.

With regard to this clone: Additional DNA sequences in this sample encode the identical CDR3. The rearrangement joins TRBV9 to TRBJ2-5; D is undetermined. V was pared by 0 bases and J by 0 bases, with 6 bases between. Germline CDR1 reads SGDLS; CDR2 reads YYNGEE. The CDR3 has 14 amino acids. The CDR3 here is CASSVGGYQETQYF. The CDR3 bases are TGTGCCAGCAGCGTAGGTGGGTACCAAGAGACCCAGTACTTC.

In nucleotides, the CDR3 is TGTGCCAGCAGCACCCGGGACGGATACACTGAAGCTTTCTTT. Protein product: CASSTRDGYTEAFF. This chain joins TRBV7-2 and TRBJ1-1; possible D gene TRBD1, 5 bases. V was cut by 5 bases and J by 3 bases, with 13 bases left in between. The CDR3 has 14 residues. Germline-derived CDR1 and CDR2 are SGHTA and FQGNSA.

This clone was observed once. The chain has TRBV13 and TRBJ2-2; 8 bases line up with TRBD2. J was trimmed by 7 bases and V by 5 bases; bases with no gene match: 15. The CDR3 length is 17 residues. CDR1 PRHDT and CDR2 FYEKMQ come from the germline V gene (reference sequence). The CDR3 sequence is CASSPRGLGPRVGELFF. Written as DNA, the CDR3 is TGTGCCAGCAGCCCAAGGGGACTAGGACCCAGAGTCGGGGAGCTGTTTTTT.

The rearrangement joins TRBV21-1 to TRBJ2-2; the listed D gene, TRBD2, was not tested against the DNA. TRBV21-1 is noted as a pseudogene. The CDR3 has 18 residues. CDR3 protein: CASSKSLPGLAGGFQLFF. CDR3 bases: TGTGCCAGCAGCAAATCCCTTCCGGGACTAGCGGGGGGGTTCCAACTGTTTTTT.

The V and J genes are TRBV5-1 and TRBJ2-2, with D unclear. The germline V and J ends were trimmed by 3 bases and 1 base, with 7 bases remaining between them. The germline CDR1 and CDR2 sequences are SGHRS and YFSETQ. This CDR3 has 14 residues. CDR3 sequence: CASSSRENTGELFF. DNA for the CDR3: TGCGCCAGCAGCTCCCGAGAGAACACCGGGGAGCTGTTTTTT.

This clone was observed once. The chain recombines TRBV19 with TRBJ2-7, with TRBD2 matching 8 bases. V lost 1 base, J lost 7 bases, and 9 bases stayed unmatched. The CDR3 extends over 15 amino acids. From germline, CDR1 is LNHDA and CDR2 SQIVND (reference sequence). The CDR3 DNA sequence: TGTGCCAGTAGTATAGCTAGGACTAGCTTGAATGAGCAGTACTTC. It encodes CASSIARTSLNEQYF.